A single sample gave rise to the 9 T cell receptor beta chains below, sequenced in a study of spatial heterogeneity in lung cancer. TCRdb recomputed calls from the 5' RACE reads with MiXCR, one row per CDR3 protein. The table shows nearly 80,000 distinct CDR3 sequences, with 8% occurring only once. Time point noted: sample taken at primary tumor resection. Sequenced material: PBMCs, taken at surgery. These receptors were obtained from a male donor with early-stage non-small cell lung cancer.

CDR3 sequence: CAISGPKGGTYNEQFF. For the CDR3, the DNA is TGTGCCATCAGTGGTCCGAAGGGGGGGACCTACAATGAGCAGTTCTTC. V usage is TRBV10-3 and J usage is TRBJ2-1; perhaps TRBD2 as D (7 bases). Germline values: CDR1 ENHRY, CDR2 SYGVKD. This CDR3 has 16 amino acids. V was cut by 4 bases and J by 2 bases, with 15 bases left in between.

The chain is built from TRBV7-4 and TRBJ2-2; possibly TRBD2 for D (5 bases). This CDR3 contains 16 residues. Germline CDR1 SGHVT, CDR2 SQSDAQ. The V end lost 2 bases, the J end lost 1 base, and 11 bases lay between the germline ends. CDR3 region: CASSLTSGKNTGELFF. In DNA, the CDR3 is TGTGCCAGCAGCTTAACGTCGGGAAAGAACACCGGGGAGCTGTTTTTT.

In its sample, this clonotype was seen many times. V gene TRBV4-3 combines with J gene TRBJ2-5, with a tentative D call TRBD1 (6 bases). V lost 1 base and J 5 bases, leaving 14 bases between the germline ends. CDR1 LGHNA and CDR2 YSLEER come from the germline V gene. The CDR3 has 15 amino acids. The CDR3 DNA sequence: TGCGCCAGCAGCCAAGCCACAGGGTTCAGTGAGACCCAGTACTTC. This codes for CASSQATGFSETQYF.

V usage is TRBV19 and J usage is TRBJ1-4; 7 positions agree with TRBD1. The trim removed 5 bases at V and 8 bases at J, leaving 8 bases unmatched. The CDR3 loop spans 14 amino acids. Germline V gene sequence: CDR1 LNHDA, CDR2 SQIVND (reference sequence). The CDR3: CASSLQRGREKLFF. The CDR3 DNA is TGTGCCAGTAGTCTCCAGAGGGGGCGGGAAAAACTGTTTTTT. Using reference TRBV19 and TRBJ1-4 for the parts outside the CDR3, the full variable domain is DGGITQSPKYLFRKEGQNVTLSCEQNLNHDAMYWYRQDPGQGLRLIYYSQIVNDFQKGDIAEGYSVSREKKESFPLTVTSAQKNPTAFYLCASSLQRGREKLFFGSGTQLSVL.

Of note for this clonotype: Since a much larger clone is just one base distant, this may be a read error. The J gene is TRBJ2-7, the V gene TRBV7-2; no firm D call. V lost 5 bases to trimming and J lost 0 bases, with 2 bases between them. Germline V lookup: CDR1 SGHTA, CDR2 FQGNSA. This CDR3 region has 11 residues. This CDR3 reads CASSASYEQYF. The CDR3 nucleotides read TGTGCCAGCAGCGCCTCCTACGAGCAGTACTTC.

The chain employs TRBV6-7 and TRBJ1-5, with D perhaps TRBD1 (6 bases). TRBV6-7 is recorded as an ORF, its role being uncertain. This CDR3 is 15 amino acids long. Trimming removed 6 bases at V and 7 bases at J, with 19 bases between. The CDR3 DNA reads TGTGCCAGCAGCCGAGACAGGAGTATCAACCAGCCCCAGCATTTT. Encoded protein: CASSRDRSINQPQHF.

This clonotype occurred many times. The chain joins TRBV19 to TRBJ1-3, with D unclear. The CDR3 loop spans 14 amino acids. Germline V lookup: CDR1 LNHDA, CDR2 SQIVND (reference sequence). V was cut by 3 bases and J by 0 bases, with 6 bases left in between. CDR3 bases: TGTGCCAGTAGTATGGGGAGCTCTGGAAACACCATATATTTT. It is translated as CASSMGSSGNTIYF. The variable domain in full, with the rest retrieved from reference TRBV19 and TRBJ1-3, is DGGITQSPKYLFRKEGQNVTLSCEQNLNHDAMYWYRQDPGQGLRLIYYSQIVNDFQKGDIAEGYSVSREKKESFPLTVTSAQKNPTAFYLCASSMGSSGNTIYFGEGSWLTVV.

This clonotype was seen a handful of times. V and J are TRBV9 and TRBJ2-5; 8 bases map to TRBD2. Germline V gene sequence: CDR1 SGDLS, CDR2 YYNGEE. The ends lost 4 bases at V and 0 bases at J; junction bases unmatched: 8. The CDR3 loop spans 16 amino acids. Here the CDR3 reads CASSPTSGSYQETQYF. CDR3 coding DNA: TGTGCCAGCAGCCCTACTAGCGGCTCGTACCAAGAGACCCAGTACTTC. Using reference TRBV9 and TRBJ2-5 for the parts outside the CDR3, the full variable domain is DSGVTQTPKHLITATGQRVTLRCSPRSGDLSVYWYQQSLDQGLQFLIQYYNGEERAKGNILERFSAQQFPDLHSELNLSSLELGDSALYFCASSPTSGSYQETQYFGPGTRLLVL.

This clonotype was counted a few times. The chain uses TRBV7-2 and TRBJ2-7; 12 bases fit TRBD2. The CDR3 has 17 residues. The V gene end was trimmed by 2 bases and the J gene end by 2 bases; junction bases not matched to a gene: 7. The germline gives CDR1 SGHTA, CDR2 FQGNSA. The CDR3 DNA reads as TGTGCCAGCAGCTTAACCCCTAGCGGGAGGGGGGCCTACGAGCAGTACTTC. It codes for CASSLTPSGRGAYEQYF.